The present TCR beta chain was sequenced within a study of blood T cell repertoires in COVID-19. Background on the study: Spain, Italy and the United States supplied samples that represented acute and convalescent COVID-19. PBMCs, B-cell-depleted T cells, or T cells were the source of the cDNA or gDNA that made up the material.

While infection was still active, Seattle patients were enrolled and then followed longitudinally. This CDR3 contains 18 residues. Germline assignment: CDR1 MDHEN and CDR2 SYDVKM. V lost 2 bases to trimming and J lost 5 bases; unmatched junction nucleotides: 13. This clone was recorded many times. As processed by the authors: Using reference gene primer amplification, nucleated cell counts were estimated. Profiling relied on immunoSEQ multiplex PCR, and the TCRdb table lists in-frame clones only, not all of them. V, J and clone size reflect that table, while D and trimming were determined from the DNA. This sample has roughly 440,000 clones, with about nine tenths found just once.

Sequences were obtained from peripheral blood. This TCR was recovered from a woman aged 50 to 65 with COVID-19, enrolled during active disease. The chain joins TRBV28 to TRBJ2-2, with TRBD1 matching over 8 bases. The CDR3 DNA is TGTGCCAGCAGTTTAGTGACAGGGGAGGCCCTCTGGACCGGGGAGCTGTTTTTT. Protein sequence: CASSLVTGEALWTGELFF.